This T cell receptor beta chain originates from a study of vaccination and CD4 T cells after COVID-19. On the study more broadly: Investigators took post-vaccine samples a median approximately 73 days after dose two, within a range of 14 to 241. SARS-CoV-2, HCoV-NL63, HCoV-OC43 and HCoV-229E supplied the overlapping spike peptides used to stimulate cells. Findings and caveats of the study: Looking at convalescent patients, 304 of their 307 vaccine-specific clones were spike mono-reactive.

The V end lost 1 base, the J end lost 7 bases, and 4 bases lay between the germline ends. CDR3 length: 11 amino acids. CDR1 and CDR2 (germline): MDHEN, SYDVKM. Sequencing of cultured CD4+ T cell DNA used the Oncomine TCR Beta short-read assay. One entry per CDR3 protein results from TCRdb running MiXCR on the PCR reads. The table lists 20,000 to 30,000 distinct CDR3 sequences, approximately 50% of them singletons. Notes on this clonotype: Its antigen is still unknown.

Documented treatment: approximately nine-day PBMC culture with coronavirus spike peptide pools or control peptides (ViraFEST assay). In the ViraFEST assay, peptide-pool expansion preceded TCR sequencing of expanded clonotypes. This sequence was found in a human donor who had recovered from COVID-19. The sequencing sample was made of CD4+ T cells from blood, cultured in vitro. V gene TRBV28 combines with J gene TRBJ1-2; D uncertain. The CDR3 DNA sequence: TGTGCCAGCAGTTTATTTCGTGGCTACACCTTC. Translated, it gives CASSLFRGYTF.